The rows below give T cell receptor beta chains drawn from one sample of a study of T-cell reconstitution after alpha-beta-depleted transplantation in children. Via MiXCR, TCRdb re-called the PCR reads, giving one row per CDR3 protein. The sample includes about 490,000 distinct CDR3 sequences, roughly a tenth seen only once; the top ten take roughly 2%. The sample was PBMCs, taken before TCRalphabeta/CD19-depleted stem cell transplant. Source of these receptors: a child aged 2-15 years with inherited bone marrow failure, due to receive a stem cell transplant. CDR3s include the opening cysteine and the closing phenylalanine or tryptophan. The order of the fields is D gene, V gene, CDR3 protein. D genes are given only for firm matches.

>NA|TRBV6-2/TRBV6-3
CASSYLAPGDTQYF
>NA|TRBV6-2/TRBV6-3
CASSYGQGFSEQYF
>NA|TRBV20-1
CSASYGSSGNTIYF
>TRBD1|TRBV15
CATSRDRGTGNGYTF
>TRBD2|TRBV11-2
CASSLEGTSVYANTGELFF
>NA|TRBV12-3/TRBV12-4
CASRSTVATNEKLFF
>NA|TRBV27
CAIRGSYNEQFF
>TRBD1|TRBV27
CATQGAIYPDTQYF
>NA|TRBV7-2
CASSLVGVGRETQYF
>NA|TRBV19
CATKTGYNEQFF
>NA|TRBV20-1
CSAMTAYEQYF
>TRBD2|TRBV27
CASSPRLAGGLETQYF